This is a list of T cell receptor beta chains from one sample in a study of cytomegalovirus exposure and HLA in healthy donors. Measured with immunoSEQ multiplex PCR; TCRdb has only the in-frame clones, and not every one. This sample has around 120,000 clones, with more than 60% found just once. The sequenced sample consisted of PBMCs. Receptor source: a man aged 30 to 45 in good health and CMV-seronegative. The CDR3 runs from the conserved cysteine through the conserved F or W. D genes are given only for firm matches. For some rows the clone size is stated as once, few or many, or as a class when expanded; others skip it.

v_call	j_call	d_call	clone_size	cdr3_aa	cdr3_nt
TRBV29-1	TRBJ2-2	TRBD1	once	CSVRGQGDTGELFF	TGCAGCGTGAGGGGACAGGGCGACACCGGGGAGCTGTTTTTT
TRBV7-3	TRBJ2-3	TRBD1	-	CASSSGQGPDTQYF	TGTGCCAGCAGCTCCGGACAGGGCCCAGATACGCAGTATTTT
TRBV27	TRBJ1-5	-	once	CASSFAGDNQPQHF	TGTGCCAGCAGTTTCGCAGGGGACAATCAGCCCCAGCATTTT
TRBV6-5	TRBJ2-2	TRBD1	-	CASSSTGGNTGELFF	TGTGCCAGCAGTTCAACAGGGGGTAACACCGGGGAGCTGTTTTTT
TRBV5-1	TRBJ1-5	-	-	CASSLVPYREGTGQPQHF	TGCGCCAGCAGCTTGGTTCCTTACAGGGAGGGGACGGGCCAGCCCCAGCATTTT
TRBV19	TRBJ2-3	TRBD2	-	CATRTSGRRNTQYF	TGTGCCACCAGGACTAGCGGGAGGCGGAATACGCAGTATTTT
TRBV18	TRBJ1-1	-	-	CASSAGENTEAFF	TGTGCCAGCTCAGCCGGGGAGAACACTGAAGCTTTCTTT
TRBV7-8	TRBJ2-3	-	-	CASSLFAETTDTQYF	TGTGCCAGCAGCTTATTTGCGGAAACCACAGATACGCAGTATTTT
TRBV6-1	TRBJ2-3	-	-	CASSENRARIRRTDTQYF	TGTGCCAGCAGTGAGAACAGGGCCAGGATCAGGCGCACAGATACGCAGTATTTT
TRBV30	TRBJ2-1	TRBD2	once	CAWSVGAGALNEQFF	TGTGCCTGGAGTGTAGGGGCGGGAGCGTTGAATGAGCAGTTCTTC